The 5 T cell receptor beta chains listed next were all sequenced from one sample in a study of cytomegalovirus exposure and HLA in healthy donors (dated by TCRdb to about 2017). The receptor library was made with the immunoSEQ multiplex PCR assay. A mixture of 60 forward primers for TCR Vbeta segments and 13 reverse primers for TCR Jbeta segments was used in the multiplex PCR. TCRdb limited this immuneACCESS table to in-frame rearrangements with V and J called. A share of clones is missing; checked studies link under half to unresolved V genes, and the rest is unexplained. The sample table contains around 170,000 clones; only one count was recorded for about 80% of them. Of the sample, approximately 1.4% falls within the top ten clones. Source material: PBMCs. The receptors were gathered from a man between 40 and 49 years old in good health and CMV-seronegative.

This clone turned up a few times. CDR3 residues: CASKGTGGIDTQYF. Written as DNA, the CDR3 is TGTGCCAGCAAAGGTACAGGGGGTATAGATACGCAGTATTTT. The chain carries TRBV2 and TRBJ2-3; 8 bases align to TRBD1. CDR1 SNHLY and CDR2 FYNNEI come from the germline V gene. The CDR3 contains 14 residues. V lost 7 bases and J lost 5; bases outside the gene matches: 8.

This clone was counted between two and nine times. This chain links TRBV9 with TRBJ2-3, with 11 nucleotides matching TRBD2. CDR3 length: 16 residues. Per the germline V gene, CDR1 is SGDLS and CDR2 is YYNGEE. V lost 4 bases to trimming and J lost 2 bases; unmatched junction nucleotides: 6. The CDR3 coding sequence is TGTGCCAGCAGCCCCGGGACTAGCGGTTACACAGATACGCAGTATTTT. Amino acid sequence: CASSPGTSGYTDTQYF. Full variable domain (remainder filled in from reference TRBV9 and TRBJ2-3): DSGVTQTPKHLITATGQRVTLRCSPRSGDLSVYWYQQSLDQGLQFLIQYYNGEERAKGNILERFSAQQFPDLHSELNLSSLELGDSALYFCASSPGTSGYTDTQYFGPGTRLTVL.

This sequence joins TRBV4-1 and TRBJ1-4, with D tentatively TRBD1 (5 bases). The CDR3 spans 16 residues. Germline V gene data show CDR1 as MGHRA and CDR2 as YSYEKL. Trimming shortened V by 5 bases and J by 0 bases, and 13 bases separated the two germline ends. The DNA of the CDR3 is TGCGCCAGCAGCACGCGACAGTCCGCAACTAATGAAAAACTGTTTTTT. This translates into CASSTRQSATNEKLFF.

The chain carries TRBV7-8 and TRBJ1-5; possible D gene TRBD1, 6 bases. Germline V CDR1 and CDR2: SGHVS, FQNEAQ. The V and J ends lost 5 bases and 0 bases respectively, with 17 bases between them. There are 17 residues in the CDR3. The CDR3 loop reads CASSQSTGQNSNQPQHF. The CDR3, as DNA: TGTGCCAGCAGCCAAAGCACAGGGCAGAATAGCAATCAGCCCCAGCATTTT.

The chain is built from TRBV2 and TRBJ1-1; 7 nucleotides line up with TRBD1. This CDR3 has 14 amino acids. Germline CDR1 SNHLY, CDR2 FYNNEI. Germline trimming cut 4 bases from V and 1 base from J; bases unmatched to any gene: 3. CDR3 in DNA: TGTGCCAGCAGTGTTCACAGGGGGAACACTGAAGCTTTCTTT. This translates into CASSVHRGNTEAFF.